This T cell receptor beta chain was sequenced for a study of blood T cell repertoires in COVID-19. Study in general: T cells, B-cell-depleted T cells, or PBMCs supplied cDNA or gDNA.

Libraries were prepared by immunoSEQ multiplex PCR; TCRdb keeps only in-frame clonotypes and omits some of them. The sample consists of roughly 31,000 clones, 85% to 90% of them appearing once. This receptor was taken from a human donor with active COVID-19. The donor label of this sample is uncertain. Sequencing was done on a sample of peripheral blood.

CDR3 region: CASSFTGLASGYTF. CDR3 bases: TGTGCCAGCAGCTTTACAGGGCTTGCTAGTGGCTACACCTTC. V usage is TRBV14 and J usage is TRBJ1-2; possibly TRBD1 for D (6 bases). The CDR3 consists of 14 residues. The V end lost 5 bases, the J end lost 7 bases, and 17 bases lay between the germline ends. Germline CDR1 and CDR2: SGHDN and FVKESK.